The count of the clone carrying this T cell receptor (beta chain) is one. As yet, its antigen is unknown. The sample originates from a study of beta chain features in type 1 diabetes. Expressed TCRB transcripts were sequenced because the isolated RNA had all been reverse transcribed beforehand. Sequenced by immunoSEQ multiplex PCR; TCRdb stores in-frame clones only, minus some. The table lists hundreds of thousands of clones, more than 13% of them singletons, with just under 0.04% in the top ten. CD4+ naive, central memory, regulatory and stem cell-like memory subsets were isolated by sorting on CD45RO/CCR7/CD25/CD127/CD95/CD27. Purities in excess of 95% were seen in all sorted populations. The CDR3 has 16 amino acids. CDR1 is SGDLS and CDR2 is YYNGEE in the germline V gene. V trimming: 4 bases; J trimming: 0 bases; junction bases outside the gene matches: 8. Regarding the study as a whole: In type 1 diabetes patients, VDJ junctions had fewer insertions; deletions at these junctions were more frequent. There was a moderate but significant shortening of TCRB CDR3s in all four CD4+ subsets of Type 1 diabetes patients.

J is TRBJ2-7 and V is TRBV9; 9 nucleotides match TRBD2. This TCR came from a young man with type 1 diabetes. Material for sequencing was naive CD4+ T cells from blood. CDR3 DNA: TGTGCCAGCAGCCCGTTCGGGCGGGGGGGCTCCTACGAGCAGTACTTC. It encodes CASSPFGRGGSYEQYF.